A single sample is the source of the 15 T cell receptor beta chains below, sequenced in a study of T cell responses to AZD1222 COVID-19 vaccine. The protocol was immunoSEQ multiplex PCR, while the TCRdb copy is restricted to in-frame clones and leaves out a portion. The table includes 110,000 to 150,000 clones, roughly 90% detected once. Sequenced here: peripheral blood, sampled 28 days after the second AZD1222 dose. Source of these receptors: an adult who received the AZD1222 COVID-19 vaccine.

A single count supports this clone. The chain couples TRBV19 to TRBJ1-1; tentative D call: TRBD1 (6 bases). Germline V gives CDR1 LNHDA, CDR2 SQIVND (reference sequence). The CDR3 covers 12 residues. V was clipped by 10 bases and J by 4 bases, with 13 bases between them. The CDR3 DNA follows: TGTGCCACCAAAGAGGGGGTCACTGAAGCTTTCTTT. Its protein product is CATKEGVTEAFF.

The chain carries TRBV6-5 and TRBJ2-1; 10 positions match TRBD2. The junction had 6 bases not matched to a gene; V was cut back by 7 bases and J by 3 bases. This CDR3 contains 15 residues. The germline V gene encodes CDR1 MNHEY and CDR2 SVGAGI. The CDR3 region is CASTPRLAGYNEQFF. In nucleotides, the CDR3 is TGTGCCAGCACCCCGAGACTAGCGGGCTACAATGAGCAGTTCTTC.

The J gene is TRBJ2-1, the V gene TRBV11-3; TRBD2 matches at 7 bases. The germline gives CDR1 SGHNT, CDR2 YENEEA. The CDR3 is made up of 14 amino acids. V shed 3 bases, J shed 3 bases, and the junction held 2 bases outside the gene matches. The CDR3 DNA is TGTGCCAGCAGCTTCTCTAGCGGCTACAATGAGCAGTTCTTC. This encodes CASSFSSGYNEQFF.

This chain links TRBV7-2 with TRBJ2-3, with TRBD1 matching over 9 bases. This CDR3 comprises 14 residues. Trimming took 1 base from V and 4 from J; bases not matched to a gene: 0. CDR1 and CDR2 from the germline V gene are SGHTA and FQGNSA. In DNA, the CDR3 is TGTGCCAGCAGCTTAGGGACAGGGGCAGATACGCAGTATTTT. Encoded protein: CASSLGTGADTQYF.

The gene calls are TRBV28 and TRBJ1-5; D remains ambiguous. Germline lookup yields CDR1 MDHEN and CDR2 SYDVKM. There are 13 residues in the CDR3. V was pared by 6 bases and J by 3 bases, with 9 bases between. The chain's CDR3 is CASSTAINQPQHF. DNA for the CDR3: TGTGCCAGCAGCACAGCTATCAATCAGCCCCAGCATTTT.

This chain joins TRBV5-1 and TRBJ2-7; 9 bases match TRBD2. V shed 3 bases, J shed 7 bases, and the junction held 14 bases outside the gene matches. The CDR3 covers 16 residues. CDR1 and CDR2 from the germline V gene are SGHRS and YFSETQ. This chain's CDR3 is CASSWGSGLASWEQYF. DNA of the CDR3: TGCGCCAGCAGCTGGGGTTCGGGACTAGCTTCGTGGGAGCAGTACTTC. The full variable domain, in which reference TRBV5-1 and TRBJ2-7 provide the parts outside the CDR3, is KAGVTQTPRYLIKTRGQQVTLSCSPISGHRSVSWYQQTPGQGLQFLFEYFSETQRNKGNFPGRFSGRQFSNSRSEMNVSTLELGDSALYLCASSWGSGLASWEQYFGPGTRLTVT.

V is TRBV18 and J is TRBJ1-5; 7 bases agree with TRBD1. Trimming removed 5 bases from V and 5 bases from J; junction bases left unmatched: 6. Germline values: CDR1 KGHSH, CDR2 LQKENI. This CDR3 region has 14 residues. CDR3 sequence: CASSLQGRDQPQHF. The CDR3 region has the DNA TGTGCCAGCTCATTACAGGGGCGGGATCAGCCCCAGCATTTT.

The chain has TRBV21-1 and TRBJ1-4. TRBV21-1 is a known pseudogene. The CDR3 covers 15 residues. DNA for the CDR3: TGTGCCAGCAGCAAGACCGCCGCAACTAATGAAAAACTGTTTTTT. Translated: CASSKTAATNEKLFF.

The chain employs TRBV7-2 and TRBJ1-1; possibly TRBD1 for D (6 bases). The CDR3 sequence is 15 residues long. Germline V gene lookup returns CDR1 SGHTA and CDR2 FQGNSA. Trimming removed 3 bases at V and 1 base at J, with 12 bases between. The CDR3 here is CASSFMTGWNTEAFF. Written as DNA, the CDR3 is TGTGCCAGCAGCTTTATGACAGGTTGGAACACTGAAGCTTTCTTT.

The CDR3 nucleotides are TGTGCCAGCAGACGAGGACTTCGGGGGGGAAGCTATGGCTACACCTTC. This codes for CASRRGLRGGSYGYTF. This chain joins TRBV3-1 (or the pseudogene TRBV3-2) and TRBJ1-2, with D possibly TRBD1 on 5 matching bases. Germline V CDR1 and CDR2: LGHDT, YNNKEL (reference sequence). Trimming removed 6 bases at V and 4 bases at J, with 21 bases between. CDR3 size: 16 residues.

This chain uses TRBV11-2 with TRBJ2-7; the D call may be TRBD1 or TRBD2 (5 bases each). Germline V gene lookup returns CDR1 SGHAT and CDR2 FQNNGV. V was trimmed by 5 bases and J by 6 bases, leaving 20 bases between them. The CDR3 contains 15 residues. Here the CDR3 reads CASSPHSGTLVEQYF. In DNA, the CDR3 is TGTGCCAGCAGCCCCCACTCGGGGACCTTGGTCGAGCAGTACTTC.

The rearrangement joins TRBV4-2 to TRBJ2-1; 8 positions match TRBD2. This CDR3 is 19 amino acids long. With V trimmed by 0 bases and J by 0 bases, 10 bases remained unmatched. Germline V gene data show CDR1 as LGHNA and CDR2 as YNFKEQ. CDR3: CASSQDGTSGRRSYNEQFF. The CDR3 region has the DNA TGTGCCAGCAGCCAAGATGGTACTAGCGGAAGACGCTCCTACAATGAGCAGTTCTTC.

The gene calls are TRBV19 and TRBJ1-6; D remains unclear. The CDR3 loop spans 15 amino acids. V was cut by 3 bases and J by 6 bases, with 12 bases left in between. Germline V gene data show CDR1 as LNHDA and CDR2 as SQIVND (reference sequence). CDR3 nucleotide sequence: TGTGCCAGTAGTATGGGAGAACTCCCTAATTCACCCCTCCACTTT. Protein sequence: CASSMGELPNSPLHF. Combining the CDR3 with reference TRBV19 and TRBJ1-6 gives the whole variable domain DGGITQSPKYLFRKEGQNVTLSCEQNLNHDAMYWYRQDPGQGLRLIYYSQIVNDFQKGDIAEGYSVSREKKESFPLTVTSAQKNPTAFYLCASSMGELPNSPLHFGNGTRLTVT.

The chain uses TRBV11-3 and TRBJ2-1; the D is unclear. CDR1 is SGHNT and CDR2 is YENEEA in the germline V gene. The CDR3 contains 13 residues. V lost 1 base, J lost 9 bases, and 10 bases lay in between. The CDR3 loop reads CASSLVALSEQFF. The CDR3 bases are TGTGCCAGCAGCTTAGTCGCGTTGAGTGAGCAGTTCTTC.

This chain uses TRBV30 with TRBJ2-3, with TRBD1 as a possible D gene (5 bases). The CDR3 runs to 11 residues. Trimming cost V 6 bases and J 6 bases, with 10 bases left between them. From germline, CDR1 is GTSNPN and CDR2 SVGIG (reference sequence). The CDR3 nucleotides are TGTGCCTGTCAACAGGCGGATACGCAGTATTTT. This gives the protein CACQQADTQYF.